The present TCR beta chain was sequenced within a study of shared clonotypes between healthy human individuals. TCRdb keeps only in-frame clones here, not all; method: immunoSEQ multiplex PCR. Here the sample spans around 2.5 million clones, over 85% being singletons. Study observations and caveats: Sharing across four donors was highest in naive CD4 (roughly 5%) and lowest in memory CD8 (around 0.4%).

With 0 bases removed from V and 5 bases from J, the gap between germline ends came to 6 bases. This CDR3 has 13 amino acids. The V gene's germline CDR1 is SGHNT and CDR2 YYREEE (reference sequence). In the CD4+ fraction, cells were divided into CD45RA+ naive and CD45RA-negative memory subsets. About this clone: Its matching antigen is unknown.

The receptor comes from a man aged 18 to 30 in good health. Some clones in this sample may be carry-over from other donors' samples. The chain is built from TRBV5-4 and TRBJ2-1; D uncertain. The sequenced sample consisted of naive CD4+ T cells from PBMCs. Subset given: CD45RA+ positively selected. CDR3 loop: CASSLGPDNEQFF. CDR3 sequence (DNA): TGTGCCAGCAGCTTGGGACCAGACAATGAGCAGTTCTTC.